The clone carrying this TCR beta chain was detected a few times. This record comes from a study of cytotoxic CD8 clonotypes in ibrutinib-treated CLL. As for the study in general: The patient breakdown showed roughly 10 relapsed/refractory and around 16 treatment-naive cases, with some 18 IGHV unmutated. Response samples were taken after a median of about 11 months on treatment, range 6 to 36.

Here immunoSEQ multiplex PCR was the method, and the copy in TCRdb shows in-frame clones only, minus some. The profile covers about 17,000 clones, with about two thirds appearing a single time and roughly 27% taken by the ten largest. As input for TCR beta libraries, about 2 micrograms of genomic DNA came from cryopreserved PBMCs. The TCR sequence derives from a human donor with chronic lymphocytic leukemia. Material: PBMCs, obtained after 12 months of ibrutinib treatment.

In nucleotides, the CDR3 is TGTGCCAGCAGTGAACAGGGCTATGGCTACACCTTC. Protein product: CASSEQGYGYTF. The chain uses TRBV6-1 and TRBJ1-2; possible D gene TRBD1, 5 bases. CDR1 and CDR2 from the germline V gene are MNHNS and SASEGT. Deletions cut 2 bases from V and 4 bases from J, with 5 bases between. The CDR3 sequence is 12 residues long.